Sequencing of this T cell receptor beta chain was carried out in a study of blood T cell repertoires in COVID-19 (dated by TCRdb to the early 2020s). A note on the overall study: The collaborator samples originated in the United States, Italy and Spain and spanned the acute and convalescent phases of COVID-19. The material from the prospective study consisted of cDNA or gDNA derived from T cells, B-cell-depleted T cells, or PBMCs. Subjects who had been exposed to COVID-19, were actively infected with it, or had recovered from it provided the deeply sampled blood TCRbeta repertoires that made up the dataset. The repertoires were released in a freely available public database intended as a resource for research on the immune response to SARS-CoV-2. The samples were drawn from the first 160 participants of the ongoing ImmuneRACE study and from some 1,300 subjects provided by 6 global collaborators. Nearly every sample came with metadata listing a de-identified subject ID, COVID-19 status, age in years and sex. Where available, HLA class I and class II types were obtained from metadata supplied by the sample provider rather than from assay-based typing.

Collaborating institutions collected whole blood in K2EDTA tubes following their own protocols. For TCRbeta analysis, collaborators shipped samples in one of three forms: frozen whole blood, isolated PBMCs, or DNA extracted from either of those sample types. TCRbeta CDR3 regions were amplified from genomic DNA using the immunoSEQ Assay, a bias-controlled multiplex PCR. From the authors' description of their analysis: Nucleated cell counts per sample were estimated from amplification of reference gene primers within the assay. To quantify the absolute abundance of each unique TCRbeta CDR3 rearrangement, sequence reads were collapsed and filtered. For each sample, productive Simpson clonality was calculated by taking the square root of Simpson's diversity index across productive rearrangements. TCRdb's version of the immuneACCESS table is confined to in-frame rearrangements and falls short of the full clone set. An unresolved V gene accounts for under half of the shortfall where checked; the remainder is of unknown origin. D and trimming were read from the DNA, whereas the V and J calls and clone size are those reported in that table. The sample table lists around 84,000 clones, around 87% of them with a count of one. In total, the top ten clones hold 8% of the sample.

A remark on this clone: The specificity of this receptor is unknown. The sample holds no much larger clone one base away, and base qualities are not on file.

What the research found in general, with its limitations: How much clinical and demographic metadata was included differed by source and by participant, and the metadata was provided uncurated.

V sheds 0 bases and J sheds 5 bases, leaving 13 bases between their ends. The CDR3 has 16 amino acids, counting the end cysteine and phenylalanine. Solely the CDR3 DNA is kept, with 48 bases framed from the first base. From a lookup of the germline V gene, CDR1 and CDR2 are KGHDR and SFDVKD. The sequenced sample consisted of peripheral blood. The sequence joins TRBV24-1 to TRBJ2-1; matching of 6 bases hints at TRBD2 as the D gene. The receptor was isolated from a man aged 80 or over with active or convalescent COVID-19. The DNA reads TGTGCCACCAGTGATTTGCAGACGGGAGTGGACAATGAGCAGTTCTTC. This codes for CATSDLQTGVDNEQFF.